This T cell receptor beta chain stems from a study of graft-versus-host responses after intestinal transplantation. Plated together were roughly 200,000 CFSE-labeled responder cells and roughly 200,000 irradiated, violet-dye-labeled stimulator cells. CDR1 and CDR2 from the germline V gene are MNHEY and SVGAGI. CDR3 size: 14 residues. V was clipped by 0 bases and J by 4 bases, with 9 bases between them. Method: immunoSEQ multiplex PCR; TCRdb's copy keeps in-frame clones and lacks some. The profile shows more than 5,500 clones, 30% to 40% of them singletons. This sequence joins TRBV6-5 and TRBJ2-5, with a possible D match to TRBD2 (6 bases). Material: alloreactive CD8+ T cells from a mixed lymphocyte reaction culture, obtained before intestinal transplant. Described subset: CFSE-low proliferating T cells sorted from roughly six-day pre-transplant mixed lymphocyte reaction (GvH or HvG direction). This receptor was identified in a human patient who received an intestinal transplant. In nucleotides, the CDR3 is TGTGCCAGCAGTTACTCTAGTAGCGGAGAGACCCAGTACTTC. Amino acids: CASSYSSSGETQYF.